This is a list of T cell receptor beta chains from one sample in a study of T cells expressing NK-cell markers. Using the 5' RACE reads, TCRdb records one entry per CDR3 protein without DNA. The table lists about 260,000 distinct CDR3 sequences. Sequenced material: blood T cells: a sorted CD56 or NKG2C T cell subset, CD4+ or CD8+ T cells, or bulk PBMC T cells (not recorded which). These receptor sequences come from a woman between 18 and 70 years old in good health. Both conserved end residues are part of each CDR3.

CASSYVQRAREKLFF,TRBV6-5,TRBJ1-4
CSEHRVNTEAFF,TRBV29-1,TRBJ1-1
CSARRTGSTDTQYF,TRBV29-1,TRBJ2-3
CASSQDPGYLRGYTF,TRBV4-3,TRBJ1-2
CSARGQQMGNQPQHF,TRBV20-1,TRBJ1-5
CASSSSGQVHEQYF,TRBV7-9,TRBJ2-7
CASSSGLYNLLGKNIQYF,TRBV12-3/TRBV12-4,TRBJ2-4
CASSQTSGVPDTQYF,TRBV7-8,TRBJ2-3
CASSYSRAEKLFF,TRBV6-5,TRBJ1-4
CSARVTGLGGETQYF,TRBV20-1,TRBJ2-5
CASRVNTEAFF,TRBV13,TRBJ1-1
CASSLWAGSYNEQFF,TRBV12-3/TRBV12-4,TRBJ2-1
CASSFEGWGRSSYEQYF,TRBV12-3/TRBV12-4,TRBJ2-7
CSAQAEYNEQFF,TRBV20-1,TRBJ2-1
CASSSKGGAGGLFQPQHF,TRBV12-3/TRBV12-4,TRBJ1-5
CASSYPGAVGGGYNEQFF,TRBV6-5,TRBJ2-1